One sample yielded the 30 T cell receptor beta chains listed below, sequenced in a study of T-cell reconstitution after alpha-beta-depleted transplantation in children (dated by TCRdb to about 2016). The library came from PCR. For sequencing, an Illumina HiSeq 2500 was employed. TCR libraries were prepared with molecular barcoding, using unique molecular identifiers to normalize TCRbeta repertoire quantification. Clones were called with MiXCR by TCRdb after fastp trimmed the public reads at Q25, and only in-frame beta chains were retained. Identical CDR3 proteins give one entry, which carries the most common genes and DNA. This sample holds about 300,000 distinct CDR3 sequences; roughly 7.8% were observed only once. Over 7.5% of the sample comes from the top ten. The treatment or condition label, read with the paper, signifies: allogeneic hematopoietic cell transplantation with graft depleted of TCRalphabeta T cells and CD19 B cells.

These receptors are not linked to any known antigen. Here is what the overall study found, with its caveats: Over subsequent months, a decline in hyperexpanded clone frequencies was noted, and after one year, T-cell counts and TCRbeta diversity were mostly ascribed to newly produced T cells.

Sample: peripheral blood, taken 360 days after TCRalphabeta/CD19-depleted stem cell transplant. The receptors stem from a female patient aged 2 to 10 who had a stem cell transplant for Fanconi anemia, so the T cells may come from the graft donor.

V gene TRBV2 combines with J gene TRBJ2-7; D not resolved. V gave up 2 bases and J gave up 4 bases, with 18 bases separating them. Germline V gene lookup returns CDR1 SNHLY and CDR2 FYNNEI. The CDR3 extends over 16 amino acids. The CDR3 region is CASSESAAPLLYEQYF. CDR3 coding DNA: TGTGCCAGCAGTGAATCGGCAGCCCCCTTACTTTACGAGCAGTACTTC. Full variable domain (outside the CDR3, taken from reference TRBV2 and TRBJ2-7): EPEVTQTPSHQVTQMGQEVILRCVPISNHLYFYWYRQILGQKVEFLVSFYNNEISEKSEIFDDQFSVERPDGSNFTLKIRSTKLEDSAMYFCASSESAAPLLYEQYFGPGTRLTVT.

This clonotype was detected ten times or more. The chain links TRBV5-1 to TRBJ2-3; the D is unclear. From germline, CDR1 is SGHRS and CDR2 YFSETQ. The CDR3 has 16 residues. Trimming took off 0 bases at V and 2 bases at J, with 13 bases between the two ends. The CDR3 region is CASSLGSDQTTDTQYF. Written as DNA, the CDR3 is TGCGCCAGCAGCTTGGGGTCGGACCAGACCACAGATACGCAGTATTTT. Supplemented by reference TRBV5-1 and TRBJ2-3, the full variable domain reads KAGVTQTPRYLIKTRGQQVTLSCSPISGHRSVSWYQQTPGQGLQFLFEYFSETQRNKGNFPGRFSGRQFSNSRSEMNVSTLELGDSALYLCASSLGSDQTTDTQYFGPGTRLTVL.

This rearrangement joins TRBV7-8 to TRBJ1-1; 11 bases agree with TRBD1. The CDR3 sequence is 16 residues long. V trimming: 2 bases; J trimming: 7 bases; junction bases outside the gene matches: 9. CDR1 is SGHVS and CDR2 is FQNEAQ in the germline V gene. CDR3 sequence: CASSLHHSGQGVEAFF. The CDR3 coding sequence is TGTGCCAGCAGCTTACACCACTCGGGACAGGGGGTTGAAGCTTTCTTT.

Note on this clonotype: At one end the junction does not follow the germline gene, possibly because of a read error. The chain employs TRBV7-3 and TRBJ2-1, with 8 bases aligning to TRBD2. This CDR3 spans 15 amino acids. The germline V gene encodes CDR1 SGHTA and CDR2 FQGTGA. In nucleotides, the CDR3 is TGTGCCAACAGCCTCTTCGGGGGGGGTCTCAATGAGCAGTTCTTC. Translation: CANSLFGGGLNEQFF.

This clonotype was detected a few times. For the CDR3, the DNA is TGTGCCAGCAGTTTAATGCCACCGGGGCGGGGGCACTCCTACGAGCAGTACTTC. It is translated as CASSLMPPGRGHSYEQYF. The rearrangement links TRBV12-3 or TRBV12-4 to TRBJ2-7; tentatively, D is TRBD2 (7 bases). The CDR3 is 18 amino acids. Trimming stripped 2 bases from V and 0 bases from J, with 20 bases between.

This clonotype was seen repeatedly, ten times or more. The chain has TRBV4-1 and TRBJ2-1; unclear D gene. This CDR3 is 12 amino acids long. Per the germline V gene, CDR1 is MGHRA and CDR2 is YSYEKL. Trimming removed 1 base from V and 4 bases from J, with 2 bases in between. The CDR3 nucleotides read TGCGCCAGCAGCCAAGCTTACAATGAGCAGTTCTTC. The encoded protein is CASSQAYNEQFF.

This chain joins TRBV7-2 and TRBJ2-1; 11 nucleotides agree with TRBD2. CDR1 SGHTA and CDR2 FQGNSA come from the germline V gene. This CDR3 has 17 amino acids. V was clipped by 5 bases and J by 1 base; unmatched bases: 7. CDR3 sequence reads: CASSPRLAGPSYNEQFF. The CDR3 region has the DNA TGTGCCAGCAGCCCCCGACTAGCGGGACCGTCCTACAATGAGCAGTTCTTC.

This rearrangement joins TRBV25-1 to TRBJ2-5, with 8 bases matching TRBD1. The CDR3 consists of 15 residues. CDR1 and CDR2 from the germline V gene are MGHDK and SYGVNS. V shed 4 bases and J 5 bases; nucleotides not matched to a gene: 9. The CDR3: CASSADRASGETQYF. DNA of the CDR3: TGTGCCAGCAGTGCGGACAGGGCGAGTGGTGAGACCCAGTACTTC.

This chain links TRBV7-3 with TRBJ2-5; 9 bases are shared with TRBD1. Trimming took 4 bases from V and 3 from J; bases not matched to a gene: 9. The CDR3 loop spans 16 amino acids. CDR1 and CDR2 from the germline V gene are SGHTA and FQGTGA. The CDR3 DNA sequence: TGTGCCAGCAGCTCCTCCAGCCGGACAGGGGAAGAGACCCAGTACTTC. This gives the protein CASSSSSRTGEETQYF. Combining the CDR3 with reference TRBV7-3 and TRBJ2-5 gives the whole variable domain GAGVSQTPSNKVTEKGKYVELRCDPISGHTALYWYRQSLGQGPEFLIYFQGTGAADDSGLPNDRFFAVRPEGSVSTLKIQRTERGDSAVYLCASSSSSRTGEETQYFGPGTRLLVL.

This clonotype was seen ten or more times. V gene TRBV6-1 combines with J gene TRBJ2-2; D ambiguous. Germline-derived CDR1 and CDR2 are MNHNS and SASEGT. CDR3 length equals 13 residues. Between the trimmed V and J ends, which lost 5 bases and 6 bases, there was a span of 10 bases. The chain's CDR3 is CASSLLNPGELFF. CDR3 DNA: TGTGCCAGCAGTCTCCTTAATCCCGGGGAGCTGTTTTTT.

The rearrangement links TRBV20-1 to TRBJ2-7; the D gene is possibly TRBD2 (5 bases). With 1 base removed from V and 0 bases from J, the gap between germline ends came to 10 bases. Germline V gene sequence: CDR1 DFQATT, CDR2 SNEGSKA (reference sequence). This CDR3 has 14 residues. The CDR3 nucleotides are TGCAGTGCTAGAGCCCAGGACTTCTCCTACGAGCAGTACTTC. Translated, it gives CSARAQDFSYEQYF.

This clonotype showed up many times. The chain is built from TRBV4-3 and TRBJ2-7; no clear D gene. Trimming pared 2 bases from V and 3 bases from J, leaving 14 bases between. The CDR3 runs 15 residues. Germline V CDR1 and CDR2: LGHNA, YSLEER. The CDR3 sequence: CASSQLHTENYEQYF. The CDR3 DNA sequence: TGCGCCAGCAGCCAACTCCATACTGAGAACTACGAGCAGTACTTC.

This clonotype was detected ten times or more. This chain uses TRBV3-1 with TRBJ2-4; D not certain. Germline values: CDR1 LGHDT, CDR2 YNNKEL (reference sequence). The CDR3 length is 13 residues. V lost 4 bases, J lost 1 base, and 5 bases lay in between. CDR3 in amino acids: CASSPAAKNIQYF. The DNA for the CDR3 is TGTGCCAGCAGCCCGGCGGCCAAAAACATTCAGTACTTC. The full variable domain, its missing parts supplied by reference TRBV3-1 and TRBJ2-4, is DTAVSQTPKYLVTQMGNDKSIKCEQNLGHDTMYWYKQDSKKFLKIMFSYNNKELIINETVPNRFSPKSPDKAHLNLHINSLELGDSAVYFCASSPAAKNIQYFGAGTRLSVL.

In its sample, this clonotype was seen a few times. This sequence joins TRBV10-2 and TRBJ2-2; TRBD1 might be the D (6 bases). Germline loops: CDR1 WSHSY, CDR2 SAAADI. Trimming took 6 bases from V and 5 from J, leaving 16 bases between them. CDR3 length equals 15 residues. The CDR3 here is CASSPFTQGTGELFF. Here the CDR3 DNA reads TGCGCCAGCAGCCCATTTACCCAGGGGACCGGGGAGCTGTTTTTT.

This clonotype was detected many times. This chain joins TRBV15 and TRBJ2-1; D uncertain. The CDR3 contains 16 residues. CDR1 LNHNV and CDR2 YYDKDF come from the germline V gene (reference sequence). Trimming left V 3 bases short and J 5 bases short, with 17 bases between. Here the CDR3 DNA reads TGTGCCACCAGCAGCCCTATAGGCGGTCGGGACAATGAGCAGTTCTTC. Translated, it gives CATSSPIGGRDNEQFF.

This clonotype was recorded a few times. The chain is built from TRBV28 and TRBJ2-1; 12 bases align to TRBD2. The trim removed 6 bases at V and 2 bases at J, leaving 14 bases unmatched. Germline loops: CDR1 MDHEN, CDR2 SYDVKM. This CDR3 region has 19 residues. The CDR3 spells CASSPRRLAGGPAYNEQFF. The DNA of the CDR3 is TGTGCCAGCAGCCCTCGGCGGCTAGCGGGAGGGCCGGCCTACAATGAGCAGTTCTTC.

This clonotype was picked up many times. The genes are TRBV7-2 and TRBJ2-1; D call uncertain. The CDR3 loop spans 15 amino acids. Germline CDR1 SGHTA, CDR2 FQGNSA. V gave up 1 base and J gave up 7 bases, with 14 bases separating them. The CDR3 DNA reads as TGTGCCAGCAGCTTAGAAAACCAGGTCTTAAATGAGCAGTTCTTC. Translated: CASSLENQVLNEQFF.

The V and J genes are TRBV20-1 and TRBJ2-7, with 7 positions matching TRBD1. Trimming at V came to 3 bases and at J to 3 bases, leaving 8 bases not matched to a gene. The CDR3 runs 14 residues. The germline V gene has CDR1 DFQATT and CDR2 SNEGSKA (reference sequence). The CDR3 DNA follows: TGCAGTGCTAGGGGACAGCCCTCCCTCTACGAGCAGTACTTC. This encodes CSARGQPSLYEQYF.

This clonotype was seen a few times. The chain carries TRBV24-1 and TRBJ1-1; D uncertain. CDR1 is KGHDR, CDR2 SFDVKD, per germline. V was shortened by 8 bases and J by 1 base, with 16 bases between the two germline ends. CDR3 length: 15 residues. For the CDR3, the DNA is TGTGCCACCACCGAATTTGGACGGCCGAACACTGAAGCTTTCTTT. This codes for CATTEFGRPNTEAFF.

This clonotype was recorded at least ten times. This sequence joins TRBV28 and TRBJ1-1; D might be TRBD1 (5 bases). The CDR3 is 13 residues long. V lost 3 bases to trimming and J lost 5 bases, with 10 bases between them. The germline gives CDR1 MDHEN, CDR2 SYDVKM. The CDR3 region is CASSFSDRTEAFF. CDR3 DNA: TGTGCCAGCAGTTTTTCCGACAGAACTGAAGCTTTCTTT. Supplemented by reference TRBV28 and TRBJ1-1, the full variable domain reads DVKVTQSSRYLVKRTGEKVFLECVQDMDHENMFWYRQDPGLGLRLIYFSYDVKMKEKGDIPEGYSVSREKKERFSLILESASTNQTSMYLCASSFSDRTEAFFGQGTRLTVV.

This clonotype was detected ten times or more. The genes are TRBV5-1 and TRBJ2-7; D uncertain. The CDR3 is 14 amino acids. V was shortened by 0 bases and J by 0 bases, with 7 bases between the two germline ends. Germline CDR1 and CDR2: SGHRS and YFSETQ. CDR3: CASSLEAASYEQYF. In DNA form, the CDR3 reads TGCGCCAGCAGCTTGGAAGCAGCCTCCTACGAGCAGTACTTC.

The rearrangement links TRBV10-3 to TRBJ1-5; 7 bases are a match to TRBD1. The CDR3 sequence is 14 residues long. In germline, CDR1 is ENHRY, CDR2 SYGVKD. V lost 1 base, J lost 7 bases, and 4 bases stayed unmatched. The CDR3 sequence is CAISELDRVQPQHF. The CDR3 DNA is TGTGCCATCAGTGAGTTAGACAGGGTACAGCCCCAGCATTTT.

CDR3 bases: TGTGCCAGCAGCTCGGGAATTAGGACAGGGAGCACAGATACGCAGTATTTT. It codes for CASSSGIRTGSTDTQYF. This sequence joins TRBV11-2 and TRBJ2-3; 8 bases align to TRBD1. CDR1 SGHAT and CDR2 FQNNGV come from the germline V gene. CDR3 length: 17 amino acids. V gave up 4 bases and J gave up 0 bases; unmatched junction bases: 9.

This clonotype was seen repeatedly, ten times or more. The chain joins TRBV29-1 to TRBJ2-5; D tentatively fits TRBD1 or TRBD2 (5 bases each). V lost 3 bases and J 14 bases, leaving 25 bases between the germline ends. CDR3 size: 14 residues. Per germline, CDR1 SQVTM and CDR2 ANQGSEA. CDR3 residues: CSVEIGGRGIGVYF. The CDR3 DNA is TGCAGCGTTGAGATTGGGGGAAGGGGAATCGGCGTATACTTC.

Worth noting for this clonotype: This is likely a read error, given that the CDR3 carries no conserved phenylalanine or tryptophan at its end. The chain is built from TRBV3-1 and TRBJ2-4; D may be TRBD1 (6 bases). The V and J ends lost 4 bases and 9 bases respectively, with 13 bases between them. Germline CDR1 and CDR2: LGHDT and YNNKEL (reference sequence). This CDR3 spans 13 amino acids. The DNA for the CDR3 is TGTGCCAGCAGCCGGCACAGGGTAGGCATTCAGTACTCC. This gives the protein CASSRHRVGIQYS.

CDR3 sequence (DNA): TGCAGTGCTAGCGGGAGAGAAACCGGGGAGCTGTTTTTT. This codes for CSASGRETGELFF. The J gene is TRBJ2-2, the V gene TRBV20-1; D is perhaps TRBD2 (6 bases). V gave up 3 bases and J gave up 5 bases, with 10 bases separating them. The germline V gene encodes CDR1 DFQATT and CDR2 SNEGSKA (reference sequence). This CDR3 is built from 13 residues.

The sample holds a few counts of this clonotype. The rearrangement uses TRBV3-1 and TRBJ2-2; 9 nucleotides line up with TRBD2. This CDR3 has 15 residues. Germline loops: CDR1 LGHDT, CDR2 YNNKEL (reference sequence). V was pared by 4 bases and J by 6 bases, with 6 bases of the junction left unmatched. The CDR3 protein is CASSRARGGPGELFF. The CDR3 DNA follows: TGTGCCAGCAGCCGTGCGCGGGGGGGCCCCGGGGAGCTGTTTTTT.

The chain is built from TRBV20-1 and TRBJ2-3; 10 bases match TRBD1. Germline V gene data show CDR1 as DFQATT and CDR2 as SNEGSKA (reference sequence). The CDR3 spans 13 residues. The trim removed 5 bases at V and 3 bases at J, leaving 2 bases unmatched. In nucleotides, the CDR3 is TGCAGTGCTGAGGACAGGGGGACAGATACGCAGTATTTT. Its translation is CSAEDRGTDTQYF.

This clonotype has a handful of counts. CDR3 amino acids: CASSDTGIGYTF. The CDR3 DNA reads as TGTGCCAGCTCAGACACAGGGATCGGCTACACCTTC. V usage is TRBV18 and J usage is TRBJ1-2, with D possibly being TRBD1 (6 bases). The V end was cut by 5 bases, the J end by 8 bases, with 12 bases between. This CDR3 comprises 12 residues. Germline loops: CDR1 KGHSH, CDR2 LQKENI.

This clonotype occurred many times. V is TRBV5-8 and J is TRBJ2-3; D may be TRBD1 (5 bases). This CDR3 region has 15 residues. The V end lost 1 base, the J end lost 6 bases, and 15 bases lay between the germline ends. Looked up from germline, CDR1 is SGHTS and CDR2 is YDEGEE. CDR3 DNA: TGTGCCAGCAGCTTGTTAAGGGGCGCGGAGGATACGCAGTATTTT. This codes for CASSLLRGAEDTQYF.